This T cell receptor (beta chain) was documented in a study of blood T cells in healthy people across ages. The V gene end was trimmed by 5 bases and the J gene end by 3 bases; junction bases not matched to a gene: 0. The germline CDR1 and CDR2 sequences are DFQATT and SNEGSKA (reference sequence). The CDR3 consists of 11 residues. A second PCR, run for roughly 7 to 12 cycles, used a sample-barcoded 5' primer plus a J-beta primer mix. Via MiXCR, TCRdb re-called the 5' RACE reads, giving one row per CDR3 protein. The sample consists of hundreds of thousands of distinct CDR3 sequences, around a fifth of them appearing once. This clonotype has just a few counts.

This sequence joins TRBV20-1 and TRBJ2-7; 8 bases align to TRBD1. The sequencing input was blood. The clonotype originates from a man between 65 and 85 years old in good health. CDR3 DNA sequence: TGCAGTGCTGACAGGGGCTACGAGCAGTACTTC. Translated: CSADRGYEQYF.